Listed here are 23 T cell receptor beta chains from one sample, sequenced in a study of blood T cell repertoires in COVID-19. Clones were sequenced by immunoSEQ multiplex PCR, and TCRdb holds only the in-frame ones, with some missing. The sample comprises under 350,000 clones, about 92% of which are singletons, and 2.6% rests with the top ten. Sequenced input: PBMCs or T cells enriched from blood (not recorded which). The receptors shown here come from a man aged 60 to 75 who had recovered from COVID-19.

This clone was counted a single time. V gene TRBV10-1 combines with J gene TRBJ1-1, with D possibly TRBD1 on 5 matching bases. Germline V gives CDR1 WNHNN, CDR2 SYGVQD (reference sequence). Trimming pared 3 bases from V and 11 bases from J, leaving 19 bases between. The CDR3 length is 14 residues. The CDR3 protein is CASSDPGGKGEAFF. CDR3 sequence (DNA): TGCGCCAGCAGTGACCCCGGGGGAAAAGGGGAGGCTTTCTTT.

The chain links TRBV2 to TRBJ1-1; D uncertain. The CDR3 consists of 13 residues. V was clipped by 8 bases and J by 4 bases, with 14 bases between them. From germline, CDR1 is SNHLY and CDR2 FYNNEI. The CDR3 loop is CASGGPRGTEAFF. In DNA, the CDR3 is TGTGCCAGCGGCGGGCCGAGAGGCACTGAAGCTTTCTTT.

The V and J genes are TRBV27 and TRBJ2-3; tentatively, D is TRBD2 (5 bases). The CDR3 consists of 13 residues. Germline V lookup: CDR1 MNHEY, CDR2 SMNVEV (reference sequence). V was trimmed by 7 bases and J by 5 bases, leaving 13 bases between them. In nucleotides, the CDR3 is TGTGCCAGCACCATTCGTCGGGGAGATACGCAGTATTTT. It is translated as CASTIRRGDTQYF.

A remark on this clone: One end of the junction fails to match germline, which may point to a read error. The gene calls are TRBV9 and TRBJ2-3; TRBD2 agrees at 7 bases. This CDR3 has 14 amino acids. From germline, CDR1 is SGDLS and CDR2 YYNGEE. The DNA of the CDR3 is TGTGCCAGCAGCCTGGGGAGTGGGTACGGGACTACTAATTTT. Its protein is CASSLGSGYGTTNF.

The gene calls are TRBV2 and TRBJ1-6; the match to TRBD1 covers 9 bases. CDR1 and CDR2 (germline): SNHLY, FYNNEI. CDR3 length equals 14 residues. V dropped 6 bases and J dropped 10; count of bases not matched to a gene: 7. The CDR3 DNA follows: TGTGCCAGCAGGACCGGGACAGGGCGCTCACCCCTCCACTTT. This codes for CASRTGTGRSPLHF. Complete variable domain (other parts from reference TRBV2 and TRBJ1-6): EPEVTQTPSHQVTQMGQEVILRCVPISNHLYFYWYRQILGQKVEFLVSFYNNEISEKSEIFDDQFSVERPDGSNFTLKIRSTKLEDSAMYFCASRTGTGRSPLHFGNGTRLTVT.

The chain combines TRBV5-1 with TRBJ2-3; 9 positions match TRBD2. In germline, CDR1 is SGHRS, CDR2 YFSETQ. The CDR3 extends over 14 amino acids. The trim removed 6 bases at V and 6 bases at J, leaving 8 bases unmatched. The CDR3 bases are TGCGCCAGCACCCCAATAGCGGGAGCTGATACGCAGTATTTT. This translates into CASTPIAGADTQYF.

This clone was observed once. The junction departs from germline at one end; a sequencing error may be responsible. CDR3 nucleotide sequence: TGTGCCAGCAGCATAACGGGACTAGCGGGTTACGGGTACAATGAGCAGTTCTTC. Residues: CASSITGLAGYGYNEQFF. The chain has TRBV7-3 and TRBJ2-1, with 12 nucleotides matching TRBD2. The V gene's germline CDR1 is SGHTA and CDR2 FQGTGA. There are 18 residues in the CDR3.

This clone was seen just once. The CDR3, as DNA: TGTGCCAGTAATCTTCAGGGAAGCGGGGCCAACGTCCTGACTTTC. Translating it yields CASNLQGSGANVLTF. The V and J genes are TRBV19 and TRBJ2-6; D perhaps matches TRBD1 (5 bases). Germline assignment: CDR1 LNHDA and CDR2 SQIVND (reference sequence). This CDR3 contains 15 residues. V was shortened by 7 bases and J by 4 bases, with 14 bases between the two germline ends.

The chain joins TRBV30 to TRBJ1-4, with 8 bases identical to TRBD1. Trimming took 5 bases from V and 5 from J; bases not matched to a gene: 7. There are 14 residues in the CDR3. CDR1 is GTSNPN, CDR2 SVGIG, per germline (reference sequence). CDR3 coding DNA: TGTGCCTGGGACAAGACAGGGGAAAATGAAAAACTGTTTTTT. This codes for CAWDKTGENEKLFF.

The CDR3 reads CASSRVPGLEEKLFF. CDR3 sequence (DNA): TGTGCCAGCAGCCGGGTCCCGGGGTTGGAGGAAAAACTGTTTTTT. J is TRBJ1-4 and V is TRBV5-6; the D is unclear. The germline V gene has CDR1 SGHDT and CDR2 YYEEEE. The CDR3 spans 15 residues. Trimming took 4 bases from V and 8 from J, leaving 18 bases between them.

The chain employs TRBV5-1 and TRBJ1-2; 7 bases match TRBD1. The CDR3 totals 16 residues. CDR1 SGHRS and CDR2 YFSETQ come from the germline V gene. The ends lost 4 bases at V and 8 bases at J; junction bases unmatched: 17. DNA of the CDR3: TGCGCCAGCAGCCTGAAACAGGACAGGCCCCGGTCGGGCTACACCTTC. Translating gives CASSLKQDRPRSGYTF.

This chain joins TRBV7-9 and TRBJ2-5; 7 positions match TRBD1. The J segment lost 2 bases and the V segment lost 4 bases, leaving 7 bases of the junction unmatched. The CDR3 has 15 residues. The germline V gene encodes CDR1 SEHNR and CDR2 FQNEAQ (reference sequence). This CDR3 reads CASSSGTAIQETQYF. The DNA for the CDR3 is TGTGCCAGCAGCTCCGGGACAGCGATACAAGAGACCCAGTACTTC.

The gene calls are TRBV6-2 or TRBV6-3 and TRBJ1-5; D is unresolved. The germline gives CDR1 MNHEY, CDR2 SVGEGT. V was clipped by 3 bases and J by 2 bases, with 11 bases between them. The CDR3 extends over 15 amino acids. DNA of the CDR3: TGTGCCAGCAGTTATCAACAGAGAGGCAATCAGCCCCAGCATTTT. Translation: CASSYQQRGNQPQHF.

The J gene is TRBJ1-6, the V gene TRBV9; 7 bases line up with TRBD1. Germline trimming cut 3 bases from V and 10 bases from J; bases unmatched to any gene: 7. The CDR3 contains 14 residues. Germline lookup yields CDR1 SGDLS and CDR2 YYNGEE. In nucleotides, the CDR3 is TGTGCCAGCAGCGCCACGGGACAGAAGTCACCCCTCCACTTT. Translating gives CASSATGQKSPLHF.

V gene TRBV27 combines with J gene TRBJ1-1; D remains unclear. Germline V gene sequence: CDR1 MNHEY, CDR2 SMNVEV (reference sequence). V was cut by 1 base and J by 3 bases, with 6 bases left in between. The CDR3 has 13 amino acids. The CDR3 protein is CASSLFRDTEAFF. The DNA for the CDR3 is TGTGCCAGCAGTTTATTCCGGGACACTGAAGCTTTCTTT.

This CDR3 reads CASIGVSIRPLAKNIQYF. CDR3 DNA: TGTGCCAGCATCGGGGTGAGTATCCGGCCTCTAGCCAAAAACATTCAGTACTTC. The chain links TRBV21-1 to TRBJ2-4; the D call in the table, TRBD2, was not verified against the DNA. TRBV21-1 is tagged as a pseudogene. This CDR3 is 18 amino acids long.

The chain couples TRBV7-9 to TRBJ2-5, with D perhaps TRBD2 (5 bases). Trimming stripped 0 bases from V and 7 bases from J, with 15 bases between. Germline V CDR1 and CDR2: SEHNR, FQNEAQ (reference sequence). The CDR3 loop spans 15 amino acids. CDR3 sequence: CASSLALGLVGTQYF. The DNA of the CDR3 is TGTGCCAGCAGCTTAGCCCTTGGACTCGTCGGGACCCAGTACTTC.

The gene calls are TRBV7-9 and TRBJ1-2; D gene ambiguous. The germline V gene encodes CDR1 SEHNR and CDR2 FQNEAQ (reference sequence). The CDR3 length is 15 residues. Trimming shortened V by 0 bases and J by 6 bases, and 14 bases separated the two germline ends. The CDR3 here is CASSLAARPGDGYTF. CDR3 coding DNA: TGTGCCAGCAGCTTAGCCGCCAGGCCCGGGGATGGCTACACCTTC. Full variable domain (missing parts from reference TRBV7-9 and TRBJ1-2): DTGVSQNPRHKITKRGQNVTFRCDPISEHNRLYWYRQTLGQGPEFLTYFQNEAQLEKSRLLSDRFSAERPKGSFSTLEIQRTEQGDSAMYLCASSLAARPGDGYTFGSGTRLTVV.

The chain combines TRBV7-9 with TRBJ1-1; D gene uncertain. This CDR3 contains 14 residues. Germline values: CDR1 SEHNR, CDR2 FQNEAQ (reference sequence). V was shortened by 5 bases and J by 10 bases, with 20 bases between the two germline ends. In DNA form, the CDR3 reads TGTGCCAGCAGCCCTACAGACGGGGTAAGCAGAGCTTTCTTT. This encodes CASSPTDGVSRAFF.

This chain uses TRBV30 with TRBJ1-3, with D possibly matching TRBD1 (6 bases). Germline V gene data show CDR1 as GTSNPN and CDR2 as SVGIG (reference sequence). Trimming stripped 0 bases from V and 4 bases from J, with 16 bases between. The CDR3 is 16 amino acids. In nucleotides, the CDR3 is TGTGCCTGGAGTGTACAGGGCCCTGCCTCCGGAAACACCATATATTTT. The encoded protein is CAWSVQGPASGNTIYF.

The chain links TRBV11-3 to TRBJ1-2, with 9 bases aligning to TRBD1. CDR1 SGHNT and CDR2 YENEEA come from the germline V gene. The CDR3 totals 16 residues. With V trimmed by 0 bases and J by 2 bases, 4 bases remained unmatched. The CDR3 DNA reads TGTGCCAGCAGCTTAGAAAGAACAGGGGGCAACTATGGCTACACCTTC. The encoded protein is CASSLERTGGNYGYTF.

This chain connects TRBV2 to TRBJ1-1; 7 bases align to TRBD1. From germline, CDR1 is SNHLY and CDR2 FYNNEI. Trimming cost V 5 bases and J 4 bases; bases outside gene matches: 7. This CDR3 comprises 14 residues. CDR3 nucleotides: TGTGCCAGCAGTACAGGGGTGAAGATCACTGAAGCTTTCTTT. Protein sequence: CASSTGVKITEAFF.

The chain joins TRBV19 to TRBJ2-1; TRBD2 matches at 7 bases. This CDR3 contains 16 residues. Germline values: CDR1 LNHDA, CDR2 SQIVND (reference sequence). The J segment lost 8 bases and the V segment lost 5 bases, leaving 15 bases of the junction unmatched. Here the CDR3 DNA reads TGTGCCAGTAGTTTCCGTCCACTAGCGCCGACGGATGAGCAGTTCTTC. As protein: CASSFRPLAPTDEQFF.